This T cell receptor beta chain emerged from a study of T cells in Graves' hyperthyroidism and ophthalmopathy. Looking at the study overall: Any treatment followed the collection of peripheral blood at initial diagnosis.

Comments on this clonotype: Its specificity is unknown.

Study-wide results and caveats: A model of 13 V-J pairs discriminated ophthalmopathy from stable hyperthyroidism. Ophthalmopathy, which appeared later, was predicted by the model a median approximately 6 months before onset.

Looked up from germline, CDR1 is MNHEY and CDR2 is SMNVEV (reference sequence). The germline V and J ends were trimmed by 3 bases and 5 bases, with 23 bases remaining between them. CDR3 length: 19 residues. There were TCR beta CDR3 regions amplified from RNA transcripts. TCR CDR3 underwent first-round RT-PCR with the HTBI primer set. TCRdb ran MiXCR on the multiplex PCR reads and lists one entry per CDR3 protein. Of a few hundred thousand distinct CDR3 sequences listed, around 15% are singletons. A Clinical Activity Score of at least 3, a NOSPECS grade of at least 4 and a duration under 3 months were recorded in the ophthalmopathy patients.

Sample: blood. The origin of this receptor is a woman aged 25 to 45 with Graves' ophthalmopathy. The rearrangement joins TRBV27 to TRBJ1-6, with D unclear. This CDR3 reads CASSFLSVALSGDNSPLHF. CDR3 sequence (DNA): TGTGCCAGCAGTTTTTTGTCGGTGGCGTTATCAGGAGATAATTCACCCCTCCACTTT.